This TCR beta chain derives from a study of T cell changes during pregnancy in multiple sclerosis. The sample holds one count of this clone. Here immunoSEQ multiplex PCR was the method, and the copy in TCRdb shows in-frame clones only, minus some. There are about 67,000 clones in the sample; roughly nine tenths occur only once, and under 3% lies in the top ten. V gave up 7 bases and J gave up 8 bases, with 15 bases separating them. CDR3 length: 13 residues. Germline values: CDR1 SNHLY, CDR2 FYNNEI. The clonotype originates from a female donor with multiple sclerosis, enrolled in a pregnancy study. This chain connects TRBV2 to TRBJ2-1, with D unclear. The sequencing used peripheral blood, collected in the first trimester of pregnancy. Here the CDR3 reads CASTKLRGDEQFF. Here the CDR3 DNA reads TGTGCCAGCACCAAACTAAGAGGCGATGAGCAGTTCTTC.